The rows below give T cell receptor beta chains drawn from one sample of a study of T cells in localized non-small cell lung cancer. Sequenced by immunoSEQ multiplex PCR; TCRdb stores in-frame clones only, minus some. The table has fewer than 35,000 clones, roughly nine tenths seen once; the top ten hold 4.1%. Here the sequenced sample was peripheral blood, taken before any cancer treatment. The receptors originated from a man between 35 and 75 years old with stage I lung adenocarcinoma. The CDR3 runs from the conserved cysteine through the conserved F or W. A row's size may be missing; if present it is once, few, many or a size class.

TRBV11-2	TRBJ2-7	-	CASSLELHTYEQYF
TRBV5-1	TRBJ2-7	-	CASKLWTVGSYEQYF
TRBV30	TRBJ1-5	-	CAWSLGSVQPQHF
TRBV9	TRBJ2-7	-	CASSAMTGGIYEQYF
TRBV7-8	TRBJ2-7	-	CASSYRGQLLYEQYF
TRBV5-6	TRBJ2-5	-	CASSLGAGEGAKETQYF
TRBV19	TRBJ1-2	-	CASSMIQQGGNYGYTF
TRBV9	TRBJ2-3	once	CASSVGASGGAWNTDTQYF
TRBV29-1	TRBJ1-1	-	CSVDEGREAFF
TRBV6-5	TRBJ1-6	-	CASSYTQKSPLHF
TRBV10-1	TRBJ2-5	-	CASSFNGETQYF
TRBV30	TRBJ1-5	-	CAWSHGRTSPFSNQPQHF
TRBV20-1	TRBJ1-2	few	CSYFYYGYTF
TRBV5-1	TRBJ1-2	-	CASSTGTSNYGYTF
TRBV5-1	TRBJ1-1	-	CASSRQDRGTEAFF
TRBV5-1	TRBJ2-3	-	CASSLEGYTDTQYF
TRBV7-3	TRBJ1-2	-	CASSPEGDRANYGYTF
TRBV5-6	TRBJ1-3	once	CASSLGGPGGNTIYF
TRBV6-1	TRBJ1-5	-	CASKDGSYSNQPQHF